The 10 T cell receptor beta chains below all came from one sample that was sequenced in a study of T cells after yellow fever vaccination. MiXCR, applied by TCRdb to the 5' RACE reads, yields one record per CDR3 protein. The sample has almost 600,000 distinct CDR3 sequences; 13% are singletons. The sample here was PBMCs, taken on the day of the yellow fever booster vaccination. The receptors come from a man aged 25-40 years who received the YFV17D yellow fever vaccine.

J is TRBJ2-7 and V is TRBV28, with 16 bases aligning to TRBD2. The germline CDR1 and CDR2 sequences are MDHEN and SYDVKM. Trimming took 4 bases from V and 7 from J; bases not matched to a gene: 7. The CDR3 totals 16 residues. The CDR3 bases are TGTGCCAGCAGTTCGGGACTAGCGGGAGGGCCGGGTGAGCAGTACTTC. It specifies CASSSGLAGGPGEQYF. The entire variable domain, with the rest obtained from reference TRBV28 and TRBJ2-7, is as follows: DVKVTQSSRYLVKRTGEKVFLECVQDMDHENMFWYRQDPGLGLRLIYFSYDVKMKEKGDIPEGYSVSREKKERFSLILESASTNQTSMYLCASSSGLAGGPGEQYFGPGTRLTVT.

This clonotype was picked up a small number of times. This chain connects TRBV18 to TRBJ1-1; tentatively, D is TRBD1 (5 bases). With 6 bases removed from V and 11 bases from J, the gap between germline ends came to 16 bases. The CDR3 is 12 amino acids. Germline assignment: CDR1 KGHSH and CDR2 LQKENI. The CDR3 DNA reads TGTGCCAGCTCGATACAGGATACGGGGGCTTTCTTT. It codes for CASSIQDTGAFF.

About this clonotype itself: A junction end diverges from the germline sequence, so it may reflect a read error. The genes are TRBV19 and TRBJ2-1, with D tentatively TRBD1 or TRBD2 (6 bases each). The CDR3 has 14 residues. Germline CDR1 LNHDA, CDR2 SQIVND (reference sequence). CDR3 region: CASSPRGGNHEQFF. In DNA, the CDR3 is TGTGCCAGTAGTCCCCGAGGGGGGAACCATGAGCAATTCTTC.

This clonotype was counted a few times. The V gene is TRBV7-2, the J gene TRBJ2-5; TRBD2 aligns across 9 bases. Per germline, CDR1 SGHTA and CDR2 FQGNSA. The CDR3 consists of 15 residues. The ends lost 0 bases at V and 5 bases at J; junction bases unmatched: 4. CDR3: CASSLALAGWETQYF. The CDR3 region has the DNA TGTGCCAGCAGCTTAGCACTAGCGGGCTGGGAGACCCAGTACTTC.

The chain recombines TRBV5-1 with TRBJ2-5; D gene unclear. The CDR3 spans 19 residues. Germline CDR1 is SGHRS and CDR2 is YFSETQ. The V and J ends lost 0 bases and 5 bases respectively, with 26 bases between them. The CDR3 spells CASSLEANRPGAVGETQYF. CDR3 nucleotides: TGCGCCAGCAGCTTGGAGGCCAACCGTCCAGGCGCCGTCGGCGAGACCCAGTACTTC.

At least ten counts were recorded for this clonotype. The chain uses TRBV7-2 and TRBJ1-4, with D perhaps TRBD1 (5 bases). Deletions cut 1 base from V and 5 bases from J, with 11 bases between. This CDR3 spans 15 amino acids. In germline, CDR1 is SGHTA, CDR2 FQGNSA. The CDR3 coding sequence is TGTGCCAGCAGCTTAGTAGGGGCGCGAAATGAAAAACTGTTTTTT. It codes for CASSLVGARNEKLFF.

In its sample, this clonotype was seen a few times. The chain is built from TRBV3-1 and TRBJ2-5; 12 bases map to TRBD2. The CDR3 loop spans 15 amino acids. Losses at the gene ends were 4 bases for V and 7 bases for J; bases not matched to a gene: 7. CDR1 and CDR2 (germline): LGHDT, YNNKEL (reference sequence). Here the CDR3 DNA reads TGTGCCAGCAGCCGCCCCGGGACTAGCGGGCGGACCCAGTACTTC. Protein: CASSRPGTSGRTQYF.

The rearrangement joins TRBV4-3 to TRBJ2-7; D possibly corresponds to TRBD1 (6 bases). The length of the CDR3 is 15 residues. The germline V gene has CDR1 LGHNA and CDR2 YSLEER. Trimming left V 0 bases short and J 3 bases short, with 12 bases between. CDR3 residues: CASSQDFRGFYEQYF. Here the CDR3 DNA reads TGCGCCAGCAGCCAAGATTTCAGGGGCTTCTACGAGCAGTACTTC.

This clonotype was seen a few times. This sequence joins TRBV20-1 and TRBJ2-5; 12 positions agree with TRBD2. J gave up 4 bases and V 6 bases, and 9 bases lay outside the gene matches. The CDR3 extends over 15 amino acids. Germline CDR1 DFQATT, CDR2 SNEGSKA (reference sequence). The CDR3 spells CSAPSGTSGSETQYF. CDR3 nucleotides: TGCAGTGCCCCTTCCGGGACTAGCGGGTCAGAGACCCAGTACTTC.

This clonotype occurred a few times. The chain couples TRBV28 to TRBJ2-7; D is unresolved. The CDR3 runs 13 residues. Trimming removed 6 bases at V and 2 bases at J, with 11 bases between. Germline V CDR1 and CDR2: MDHEN, SYDVKM. CDR3 loop: CASRTPHTYEQYF. The DNA of the CDR3 is TGTGCCAGCAGGACTCCTCATACCTACGAGCAGTACTTC.